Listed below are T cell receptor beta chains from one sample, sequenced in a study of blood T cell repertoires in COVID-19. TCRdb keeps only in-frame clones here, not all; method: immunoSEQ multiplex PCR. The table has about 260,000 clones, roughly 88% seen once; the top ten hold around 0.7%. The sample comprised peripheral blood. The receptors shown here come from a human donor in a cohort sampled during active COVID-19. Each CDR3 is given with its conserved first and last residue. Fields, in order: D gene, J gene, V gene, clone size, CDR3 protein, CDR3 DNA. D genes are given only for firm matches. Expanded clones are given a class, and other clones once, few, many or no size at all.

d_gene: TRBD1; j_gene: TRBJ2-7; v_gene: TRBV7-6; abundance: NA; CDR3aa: CASSSTGTGDYEQYF; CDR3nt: TGTGCCAGCAGCTCAACCGGGACAGGGGACTACGAGCAGTACTTC
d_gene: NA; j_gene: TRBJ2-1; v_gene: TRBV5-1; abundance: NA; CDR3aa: CASSLYTLAGNEQFF; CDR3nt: TGCGCCAGCAGCTTGTATACCCTGGCGGGCAATGAGCAGTTCTTC
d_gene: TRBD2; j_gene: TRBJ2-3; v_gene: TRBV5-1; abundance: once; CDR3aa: CASSLTSGAGGDTQYF; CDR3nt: TGCGCCAGCAGCTTGACTAGCGGGGCGGGTGGAGATACGCAGTATTTT
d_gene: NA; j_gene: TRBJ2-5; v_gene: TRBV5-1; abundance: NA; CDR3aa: CASTGFQETQYF; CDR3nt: TGCGCCAGCACAGGATTCCAAGAGACCCAGTACTTC
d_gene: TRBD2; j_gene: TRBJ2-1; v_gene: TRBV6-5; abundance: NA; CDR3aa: CASKRGGLLNEQFF; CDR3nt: TGTGCCAGCAAGCGGGGGGGCCTTTTGAATGAGCAGTTCTTC
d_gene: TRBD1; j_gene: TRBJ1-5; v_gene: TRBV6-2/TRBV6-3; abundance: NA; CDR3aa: CASSYQGALSNQPQHF; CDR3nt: TGTGCCAGCAGTTACCAGGGGGCATTAAGCAATCAGCCCCAGCATTTT
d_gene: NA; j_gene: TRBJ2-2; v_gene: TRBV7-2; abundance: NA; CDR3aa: CASSPGLYTGELFF; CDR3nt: TGTGCCAGCAGCCCGGGACTTTATACCGGGGAGCTGTTTTTT
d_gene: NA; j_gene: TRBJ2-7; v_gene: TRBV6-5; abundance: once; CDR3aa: CASSRSQGHYREYF; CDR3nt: TGTGCCAGCAGCCGGTCCCAGGGACATTACAGGGAGTACTTC
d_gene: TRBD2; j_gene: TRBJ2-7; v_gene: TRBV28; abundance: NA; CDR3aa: CASRRAGGSEQYF; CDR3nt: TGTGCCAGCAGAAGAGCGGGAGGAAGCGAGCAGTACTTC
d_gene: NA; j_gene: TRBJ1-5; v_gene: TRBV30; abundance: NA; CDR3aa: CAWSVEDHQPQHF; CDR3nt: TGTGCCTGGAGTGTAGAGGATCATCAGCCCCAGCATTTT
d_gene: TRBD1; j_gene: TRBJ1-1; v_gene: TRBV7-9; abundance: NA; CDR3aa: CATPGGTGAGTEAFF; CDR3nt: TGTGCCACCCCTGGGGGGACAGGGGCCGGCACTGAAGCTTTCTTT
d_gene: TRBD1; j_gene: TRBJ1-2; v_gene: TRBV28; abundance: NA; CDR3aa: CASTRTGGYQFNYGYTF; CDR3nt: TGTGCCAGCACACGGACAGGGGGCTATCAGTTTAACTATGGCTACACCTTC
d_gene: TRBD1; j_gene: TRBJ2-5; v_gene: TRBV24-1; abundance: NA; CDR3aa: CATSDLDRVETQYF; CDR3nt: TGTGCCACCAGTGATTTGGACAGGGTTGAGACCCAGTACTTC
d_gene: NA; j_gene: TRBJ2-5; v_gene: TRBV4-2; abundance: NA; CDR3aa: CASSLNAGSSTETQYF; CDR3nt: TGTGCCAGCAGCCTAAATGCGGGGTCGAGTACGGAGACCCAGTACTTC
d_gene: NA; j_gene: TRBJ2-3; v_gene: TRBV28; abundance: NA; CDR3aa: CASSFPGPSTDTQYF; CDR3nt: TGTGCCAGCAGTTTCCCAGGCCCAAGCACAGATACGCAGTATTTT
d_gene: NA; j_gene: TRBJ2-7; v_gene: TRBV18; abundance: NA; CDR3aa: CASSRDYEQYF; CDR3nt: TGTGCCAGCTCGCGTGACTACGAGCAGTACTTC
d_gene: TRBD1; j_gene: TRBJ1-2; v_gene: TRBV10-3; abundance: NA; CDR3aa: CAIQGIGRSGYTF; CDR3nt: TGTGCCATACAGGGGATCGGCAGGAGTGGCTACACCTTC
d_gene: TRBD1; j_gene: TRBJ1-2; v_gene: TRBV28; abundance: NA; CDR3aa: CASRKPGQVFNYGYTF; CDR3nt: TGTGCCAGCAGGAAACCCGGACAGGTTTTTAACTATGGCTACACCTTC
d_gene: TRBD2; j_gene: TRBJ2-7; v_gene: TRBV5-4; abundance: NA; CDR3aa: CASSPGGGAGDEQYF; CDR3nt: TGTGCCAGCAGCCCGGGGGGAGGGGCGGGGGATGAGCAGTACTTC
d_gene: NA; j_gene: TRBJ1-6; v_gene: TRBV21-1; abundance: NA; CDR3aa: CASSKAGTEYNSPLHF; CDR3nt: TGTGCCAGCAGCAAGGCCGGGACAGAGTATAATTCACCCCTCCACTTT
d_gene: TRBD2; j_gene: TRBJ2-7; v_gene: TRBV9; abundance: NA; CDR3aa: CASSKRDYSYEQYF; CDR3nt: TGTGCCAGCAGCAAAAGGGACTACTCCTACGAGCAGTACTTC
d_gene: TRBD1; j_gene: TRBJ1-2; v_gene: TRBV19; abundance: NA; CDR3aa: CASSKAGGDYGYTF; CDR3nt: TGTGCCAGTAGTAAAGCAGGGGGTGACTATGGCTACACCTTC
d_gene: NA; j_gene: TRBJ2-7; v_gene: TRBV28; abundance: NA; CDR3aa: CASSLAGETYEQYF; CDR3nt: TGTGCCAGCAGTTTAGCGGGTGAGACCTACGAGCAGTACTTC
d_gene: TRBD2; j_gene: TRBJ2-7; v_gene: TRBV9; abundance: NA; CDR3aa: CASSPRTSGGWEQYF; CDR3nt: TGTGCCAGCAGCCCACGGACTAGCGGGGGCTGGGAGCAGTACTTC
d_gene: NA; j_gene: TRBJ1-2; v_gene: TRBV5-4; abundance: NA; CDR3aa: CASSLNGGGRNYGYTF; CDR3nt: TGTGCCAGCAGCTTAAACGGTGGAGGACGGAACTATGGCTACACCTTC
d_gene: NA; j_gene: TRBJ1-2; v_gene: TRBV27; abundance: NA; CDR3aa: CASSLGPPILETNYGYTF; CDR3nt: TGTGCCAGCAGTTTGGGGCCACCAATCCTTGAGACTAACTATGGCTACACCTTC
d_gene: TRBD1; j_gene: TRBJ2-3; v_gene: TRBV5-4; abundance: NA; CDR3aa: CASSADRGTDTQYF; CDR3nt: TGTGCCAGCAGCGCGGACAGGGGAACAGATACGCAGTATTTT
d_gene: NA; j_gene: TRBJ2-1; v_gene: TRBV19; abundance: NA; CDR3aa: CASSMLIQGGQFF; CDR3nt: TGTGCCAGTAGTATGCTAATCCAGGGGGGGCAGTTCTTC